The 26 T cell receptor beta chains reported below all come from one sample, sequenced in a study of shared T cell receptors in the human thymus. This table comes from immunoSEQ multiplex PCR, and its TCRdb copy is limited to in-frame clones, with some not included. The sample has hundreds of thousands of clones, 70% to 90% seen once. Separately, the same data were catalogued under a study of human thymus T cells.

Input material: thymocytes. The source is a boy in the first two years of life with a congenital heart defect.

The chain is built from TRBV4-2 and TRBJ2-6; 7 nucleotides match TRBD1. The ends lost 2 bases at V and 0 bases at J; junction bases unmatched: 7. This CDR3 contains 18 residues. The germline V gene has CDR1 LGHNA and CDR2 YNFKEQ. The CDR3 here is CASSQQETGLSGANVLTF. The DNA for the CDR3 is TGTGCCAGCAGCCAACAGGAGACAGGGCTCTCTGGGGCCAACGTCCTGACTTTC.

The chain uses TRBV28 and TRBJ1-2; D is perhaps TRBD1 (5 bases). The CDR3 is 15 amino acids. Germline V gene data show CDR1 as MDHEN and CDR2 as SYDVKM. Trimming left V 7 bases short and J 4 bases short, with 19 bases between. The CDR3 bases are TGTGCCAGCACCCAACCCGGGCAGGGAGGCTATGGCTACACCTTC. This gives the protein CASTQPGQGGYGYTF.

The chain couples TRBV19 to TRBJ2-7; D possibly corresponds to TRBD2 (5 bases). Germline CDR1 reads LNHDA; CDR2 reads SQIVND (reference sequence). The length of the CDR3 is 12 residues. The V gene lost 10 bases and the J gene lost 2 bases, with 12 bases spanning the gap. The CDR3 loop is CATRGGTYEQYF. For the CDR3, the DNA is TGTGCCACCCGGGGTGGTACCTACGAGCAGTACTTC. Filled out from reference TRBV19 and TRBJ2-7, the complete variable domain reads DGGITQSPKYLFRKEGQNVTLSCEQNLNHDAMYWYRQDPGQGLRLIYYSQIVNDFQKGDIAEGYSVSREKKESFPLTVTSAQKNPTAFYLCATRGGTYEQYFGPGTRLTVT.

V and J are TRBV5-6 and TRBJ2-7, with TRBD2 matching 10 bases. This CDR3 has 16 residues. Germline CDR1 and CDR2: SGHDT and YYEEEE. J was trimmed by 3 bases and V by 1 base; bases with no gene match: 7. CDR3 DNA sequence: TGTGCCAGCAGCTTGTCAAGCGGGAGGGCCCTCTACGAGCAGTACTTC. Its translation: CASSLSSGRALYEQYF.

This sequence joins TRBV5-3 and TRBJ2-1; TRBD2 aligns across 9 bases. TRBV5-3 is sorted into the ORF group, with uncertain function. The CDR3 is 15 amino acids. V was pared by 0 bases and J by 8 bases, with 6 bases of the junction left unmatched. The CDR3: CARSLGRGGRHEQFF. CDR3 bases: TGTGCCAGAAGCTTGGGGCGGGGGGGCCGGCATGAGCAGTTCTTC.

CDR3: CASSALGTSGRDNEQFF. The CDR3, as DNA: TGTGCCAGCAGCGCCCTGGGGACTAGCGGGAGGGATAATGAGCAGTTCTTC. The chain recombines TRBV9 with TRBJ2-1, with 16 bases identical to TRBD2. Germline V lookup: CDR1 SGDLS, CDR2 YYNGEE. V shed 3 bases and J 7 bases; nucleotides not matched to a gene: 7. The CDR3 runs to 17 residues. Full variable domain (missing parts from reference TRBV9 and TRBJ2-1): DSGVTQTPKHLITATGQRVTLRCSPRSGDLSVYWYQQSLDQGLQFLIQYYNGEERAKGNILERFSAQQFPDLHSELNLSSLELGDSALYFCASSALGTSGRDNEQFFGPGTRLTVL.

This clone was found a few times. The chain employs TRBV4-1 and TRBJ1-3; TRBD1 matches at 8 bases. The CDR3 length is 16 residues. Germline V gives CDR1 MGHRA, CDR2 YSYEKL. V trimming: 2 bases; J trimming: 2 bases; junction bases outside the gene matches: 5. The CDR3 is CASSQRTGIPGNTIYF. The CDR3, as DNA: TGCGCCAGCAGCCAACGGACAGGGATACCTGGAAACACCATATATTTT.

This clone has just one count. The chain carries TRBV4-3 and TRBJ1-2; D ambiguous. The ends were cut back, 0 bases at V and 3 bases at J, with 8 bases in the middle. The CDR3 is 14 amino acids. Germline V lookup: CDR1 LGHNA, CDR2 YSLEER. Written as DNA, the CDR3 is TGCGCCAGCAGCCAAGAGCCAGTGCACTATGGCTACACCTTC. Its translation: CASSQEPVHYGYTF.

This clone was observed once. The rearrangement uses TRBV27 and TRBJ1-2; D possibly corresponds to TRBD1 (5 bases). V lost 0 bases and J lost 6, with 23 bases in between. The CDR3 sequence is 18 residues long. Germline assignment: CDR1 MNHEY and CDR2 SMNVEV (reference sequence). The CDR3 region is CASSLSIVRAGRNDGYTF. The CDR3 DNA is TGTGCCAGCAGTTTATCGATAGTTCGAGCGGGGCGGAATGATGGCTACACCTTC.

The genes are TRBV18 and TRBJ1-1; 8 nucleotides align to TRBD1. V shed 3 bases, J shed 8 bases, and the junction held 5 bases outside the gene matches. The CDR3 sequence is 13 residues long. Germline V gene sequence: CDR1 KGHSH, CDR2 LQKENI. CDR3: CASSPGRGPEAFF. The CDR3 DNA follows: TGTGCCAGCTCACCGGGCAGGGGGCCCGAAGCTTTCTTT.

The table lists this clone with a few counts. The chain combines TRBV6-1 with TRBJ2-7; 8 bases line up with TRBD2. V was pared by 3 bases and J by 5 bases, with 12 bases of the junction left unmatched. The CDR3 is 16 amino acids. Germline V gives CDR1 MNHNS, CDR2 SASEGT. The CDR3: CASSEFPGGISNEQYF. The CDR3 bases are TGTGCCAGCAGTGAGTTCCCGGGAGGGATCTCGAACGAGCAGTACTTC.

The V gene is TRBV5-4, the J gene TRBJ2-1, with 7 bases identical to TRBD2. Germline trimming cut 4 bases from V and 6 bases from J; bases unmatched to any gene: 4. The CDR3 runs 13 residues. CDR1 and CDR2 from the germline V gene are SGHNT and YYREEE (reference sequence). The CDR3 DNA reads as TGTGCCAGCAGCAGACTAGCCCCCAATGAGCAGTTCTTC. It encodes CASSRLAPNEQFF.

The rearrangement links TRBV5-6 to TRBJ1-2; 8 bases line up with TRBD1. The CDR3 runs to 17 residues. Germline values: CDR1 SGHDT, CDR2 YYEEEE. Trimming cost V 5 bases and J 8 bases; bases outside gene matches: 20. CDR3 region: CASRVEQGAYLSGGYTF. In DNA, the CDR3 is TGTGCCAGCAGGGTTGAGCAGGGGGCTTATCTCTCGGGCGGCTACACCTTC.

The CDR3 spells CASSSPGGTEAFF. In DNA form, the CDR3 reads TGTGCCAGCAGTTCCCCCGGTGGCACTGAAGCTTTCTTT. J is TRBJ1-1 and V is TRBV27, with unresolved D. Germline CDR1 and CDR2: MNHEY and SMNVEV (reference sequence). The CDR3 extends over 13 amino acids. V was shortened by 4 bases and J by 4 bases, with 10 bases between the two germline ends.

The chain employs TRBV27 and TRBJ1-4; D is perhaps TRBD1 (6 bases). This CDR3 is built from 14 residues. Trimming cost V 5 bases and J 5 bases, with 12 bases left between them. Germline CDR1 MNHEY, CDR2 SMNVEV (reference sequence). Here the CDR3 DNA reads TGTGCCAGCAGTCAAGGGGGGGGAAATGAAAAACTGTTTTTT. Amino acid sequence: CASSQGGGNEKLFF.

Comments on this clone: Other DNA sequences in this sample translate to the same CDR3. The V and J genes are TRBV28 and TRBJ1-5; 8 bases agree with TRBD1. The CDR3 extends over 14 amino acids. Trimming cost V 2 bases and J 7 bases; bases outside gene matches: 4. CDR1 and CDR2 from the germline V gene are MDHEN and SYDVKM. The CDR3, as DNA: TGTGCCAGCAGTTTACAGGGGGCCGGGCAGCCCCAGCATTTT. This gives the protein CASSLQGAGQPQHF.

V and J are TRBV19 and TRBJ2-7; 8 positions match TRBD1. V trimming: 4 bases; J trimming: 0 bases; junction bases outside the gene matches: 2. This CDR3 has 14 residues. Germline CDR1 reads LNHDA; CDR2 reads SQIVND (reference sequence). This chain's CDR3 is CASSRQGTSYEQYF. CDR3 DNA: TGTGCCAGTAGTAGACAGGGGACCTCCTACGAGCAGTACTTC.

The chain employs TRBV4-1 and TRBJ1-1, with D unresolved. The V gene's germline CDR1 is MGHRA and CDR2 YSYEKL. V was clipped by 0 bases and J by 5 bases, with 22 bases between them. The CDR3 is 18 amino acids. The CDR3 here is CASSQDQVLRESSTEAFF. Here the CDR3 DNA reads TGCGCCAGCAGCCAAGATCAGGTCCTCCGCGAATCTTCTACTGAAGCTTTCTTT.

This rearrangement joins TRBV5-6 to TRBJ1-3; D call uncertain. The V end was cut by 2 bases, the J end by 3 bases, with 15 bases between. Germline V gene sequence: CDR1 SGHDT, CDR2 YYEEEE. This CDR3 region has 16 residues. The CDR3 DNA reads as TGTGCCAGCAGCTTCGGTATGGAGATCCTTGGAAACACCATATATTTT. This translates into CASSFGMEILGNTIYF.

The V call is TRBV7-2, the J call TRBJ2-2; 14 positions match TRBD2. The trim removed 6 bases at V and 6 bases at J, leaving 6 bases unmatched. CDR1 is SGHTA, CDR2 FQGNSA, per germline. The CDR3 covers 16 residues. CDR3 nucleotide sequence: TGTGCCAGCAGAGAGACTAGCGGGGGGGCGGCCGGGGAGCTGTTTTTT. Encoded protein: CASRETSGGAAGELFF.

The chain is built from TRBV7-2 and TRBJ2-3; TRBD2 matches 11 bases. Germline V gene data show CDR1 as SGHTA and CDR2 as FQGNSA. The junction had 20 bases not matched to a gene; V was cut back by 10 bases and J by 2 bases. CDR3 size: 19 residues. The CDR3 loop is CATDRQGYSGRAYTDTQYF. CDR3 coding DNA: TGTGCCACCGATCGTCAAGGCTATAGCGGGAGGGCGTACACAGATACGCAGTATTTT.

The chain is built from TRBV30 and TRBJ2-1; TRBD2 matches 12 bases. CDR1 and CDR2 (germline): GTSNPN, SVGIG (reference sequence). The CDR3 spans 16 residues. With 1 base clipped from V and 10 bases from J, the junction kept 11 bases outside the gene matches. CDR3 DNA: TGTGCCTGGAGTGGGACTAGCGGGAAGTTCAGGGGGGAGCAGTTCTTC. Amino acids: CAWSGTSGKFRGEQFF.

This rearrangement joins TRBV9 to TRBJ1-2; 9 nucleotides match TRBD1. The germline V gene has CDR1 SGDLS and CDR2 YYNGEE. Trimming at V came to 0 bases and at J to 5 bases, leaving 2 bases not matched to a gene. The CDR3 sequence is 14 residues long. The CDR3 sequence: CASSVVDRGYGYTF. The CDR3 DNA sequence: TGTGCCAGCAGCGTAGTGGACAGGGGATATGGCTACACCTTC.

V is TRBV7-6 and J is TRBJ1-2; 7 bases fit TRBD1. The CDR3 spans 14 residues. Unmatched junction bases numbered 8, after V lost 5 bases and J lost 5 bases. CDR1 is SGHVS and CDR2 is FNYEAQ in the germline V gene. The DNA for the CDR3 is TGTGCCAGCAGCCAAGGGACAGCGAGATATGGCTACACCTTC. Protein sequence: CASSQGTARYGYTF.

The rearrangement uses TRBV4-2 and TRBJ1-5; D is possibly TRBD1 (5 bases). The CDR3 spans 15 residues. V was cut by 0 bases and J by 4 bases, with 10 bases left in between. Germline-derived CDR1 and CDR2 are LGHNA and YNFKEQ. The DNA of the CDR3 is TGTGCCAGCAGCCAAGACAGGGTGCGGAATCAGCCCCAGCATTTT. Translation: CASSQDRVRNQPQHF.

The chain uses TRBV28 and TRBJ2-1, with 7 bases matching TRBD2. The CDR3 extends over 16 amino acids. J was trimmed by 6 bases and V by 2 bases; bases with no gene match: 10. CDR1 MDHEN and CDR2 SYDVKM come from the germline V gene. The CDR3 DNA sequence: TGTGCCAGCAGTTTAAACCCCCTTTCTAGCGGCAATGAGCAGTTCTTC. Translating gives CASSLNPLSSGNEQFF. Complete variable domain (other parts from reference TRBV28 and TRBJ2-1): DVKVTQSSRYLVKRTGEKVFLECVQDMDHENMFWYRQDPGLGLRLIYFSYDVKMKEKGDIPEGYSVSREKKERFSLILESASTNQTSMYLCASSLNPLSSGNEQFFGPGTRLTVL.